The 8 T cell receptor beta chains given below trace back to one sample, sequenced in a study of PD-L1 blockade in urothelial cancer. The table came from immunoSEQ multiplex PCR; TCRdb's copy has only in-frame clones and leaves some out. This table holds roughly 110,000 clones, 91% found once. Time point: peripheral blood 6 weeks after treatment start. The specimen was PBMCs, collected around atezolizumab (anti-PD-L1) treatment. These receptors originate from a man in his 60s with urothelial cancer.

The CDR3 here is CSASSTEAFF. The CDR3 region has the DNA TGCAGTGCTAGTTCGACAGAAGCTTTCTTT. The chain has TRBV20-1 and TRBJ1-1; no clear D gene. The germline V and J ends were trimmed by 3 bases and 8 bases, with 7 bases remaining between them. The CDR3 is 10 residues long. Germline CDR1 DFQATT, CDR2 SNEGSKA (reference sequence).

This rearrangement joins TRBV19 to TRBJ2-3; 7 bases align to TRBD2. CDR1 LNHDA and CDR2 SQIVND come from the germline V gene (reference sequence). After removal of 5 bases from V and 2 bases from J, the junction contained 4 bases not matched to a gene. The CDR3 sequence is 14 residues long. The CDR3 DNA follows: TGTGCCAGTAGTTCGGGACTAAACACAGATACGCAGTATTTT. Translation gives CASSSGLNTDTQYF.

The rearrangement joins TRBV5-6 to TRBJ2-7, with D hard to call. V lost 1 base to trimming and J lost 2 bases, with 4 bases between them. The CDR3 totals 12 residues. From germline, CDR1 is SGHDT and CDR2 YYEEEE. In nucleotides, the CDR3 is TGTGCCAGCAGCTTGTTCACCTACGAGCAGTACTTC. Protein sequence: CASSLFTYEQYF.

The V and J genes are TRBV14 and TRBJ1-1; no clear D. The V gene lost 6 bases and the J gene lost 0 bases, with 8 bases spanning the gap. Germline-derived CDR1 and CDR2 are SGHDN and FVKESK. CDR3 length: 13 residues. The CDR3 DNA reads TGTGCCAGCAGATTACAGCTGAACACTGAAGCTTTCTTT. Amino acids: CASRLQLNTEAFF.

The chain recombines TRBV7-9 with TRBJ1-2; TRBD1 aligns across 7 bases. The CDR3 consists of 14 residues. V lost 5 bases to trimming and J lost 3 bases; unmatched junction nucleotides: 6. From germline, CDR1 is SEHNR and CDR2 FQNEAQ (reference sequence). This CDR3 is CASSITGADYGYTF. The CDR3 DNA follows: TGTGCCAGCAGCATAACAGGGGCCGACTATGGCTACACCTTC.

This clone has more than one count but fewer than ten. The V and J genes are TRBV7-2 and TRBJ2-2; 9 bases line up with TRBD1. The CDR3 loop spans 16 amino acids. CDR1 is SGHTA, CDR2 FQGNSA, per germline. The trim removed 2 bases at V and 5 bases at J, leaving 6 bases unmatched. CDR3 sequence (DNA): TGTGCCAGCAGCTTACAGGCGGGACAGGGAACCGGGGAGCTGTTTTTT. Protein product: CASSLQAGQGTGELFF.

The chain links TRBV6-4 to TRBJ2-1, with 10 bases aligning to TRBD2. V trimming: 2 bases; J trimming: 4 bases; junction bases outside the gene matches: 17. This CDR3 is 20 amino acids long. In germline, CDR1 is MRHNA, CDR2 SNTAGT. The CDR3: CASSDPHPAGGPHWYNEQFF. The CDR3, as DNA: TGTGCCAGCAGTGACCCGCACCCAGCGGGAGGGCCCCATTGGTACAATGAGCAGTTCTTC.

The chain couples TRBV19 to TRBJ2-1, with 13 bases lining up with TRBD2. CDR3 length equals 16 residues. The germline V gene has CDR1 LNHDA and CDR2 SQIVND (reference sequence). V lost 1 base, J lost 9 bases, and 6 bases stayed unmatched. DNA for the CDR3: TGTGCCAGTAGTATAGGCGGACTAGCGGGAGACATTGAGCAGTTCTTC. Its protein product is CASSIGGLAGDIEQFF. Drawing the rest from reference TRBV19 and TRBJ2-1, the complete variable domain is DGGITQSPKYLFRKEGQNVTLSCEQNLNHDAMYWYRQDPGQGLRLIYYSQIVNDFQKGDIAEGYSVSREKKESFPLTVTSAQKNPTAFYLCASSIGGLAGDIEQFFGPGTRLTVL.